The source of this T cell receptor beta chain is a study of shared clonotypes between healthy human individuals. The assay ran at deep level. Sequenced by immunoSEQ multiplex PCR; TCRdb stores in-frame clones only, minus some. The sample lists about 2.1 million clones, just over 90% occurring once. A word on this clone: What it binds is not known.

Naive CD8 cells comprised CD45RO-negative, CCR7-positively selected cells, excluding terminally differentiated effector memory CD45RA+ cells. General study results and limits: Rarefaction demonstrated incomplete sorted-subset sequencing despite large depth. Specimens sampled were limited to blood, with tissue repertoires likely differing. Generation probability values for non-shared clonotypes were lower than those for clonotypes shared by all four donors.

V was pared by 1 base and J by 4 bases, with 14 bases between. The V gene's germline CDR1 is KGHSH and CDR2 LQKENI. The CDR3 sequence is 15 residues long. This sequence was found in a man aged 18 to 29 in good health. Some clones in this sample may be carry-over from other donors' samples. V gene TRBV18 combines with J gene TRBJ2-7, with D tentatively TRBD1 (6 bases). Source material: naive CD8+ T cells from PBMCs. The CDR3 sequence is CASSPRAAGEYEQYF. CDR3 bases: TGTGCCAGCTCACCACGAGCGGCAGGGGAGTACGAGCAGTACTTC.